The rows below give T cell receptor beta chains drawn from one sample of a study of shared clonotypes between healthy human individuals. The repertoire was sequenced with immunoSEQ multiplex PCR; TCRdb's copy has only in-frame clones and lacks some. This table holds hundreds of thousands of clones, 55% to 85% found once. Sequencing was carried out using memory CD4+ T cells sorted from blood. Every receptor here comes from a woman aged 25 to 39 in good health. The CDR3 runs from the conserved cysteine through the conserved F or W. The order of the fields is clone size, V gene, J gene, CDR3 length, D gene, CDR3 protein, CDR3 DNA. A D gene is named only where the DNA matches it firmly. Rows may omit the clone size; those that give it use once, few, many or a size class.

few	TRBV6-6	TRBJ2-7	15	TRBD2	CASSYSLPSGYEQYF	TGTGCCAGCAGTTACTCATTGCCTAGCGGCTACGAGCAGTACTTC
.	TRBV30	TRBJ1-6	13	.	CAWSVPPGSPLHF	TGTGCCTGGAGTGTACCGCCCGGATCACCCCTCCACTTT
.	TRBV2	TRBJ2-1	14	TRBD2	CASTGTSGNNEQFF	TGTGCCAGCACCGGGACTAGCGGCAACAATGAGCAGTTCTTC
.	TRBV7-3	TRBJ2-5	21	TRBD1	CASSPRRGWTGLGGRSETQYF	TGTGCCAGCAGCCCCCGCCGAGGATGGACAGGGCTGGGTGGTCGTTCGGAGACCCAGTACTTC
once	TRBV28	TRBJ2-7	11	.	CASSFGYEQYF	TGTGCCAGCAGTTTTGGCTACGAGCAGTACTTC
.	TRBV19	TRBJ1-1	15	TRBD1	CASSISGTGGTEAFF	TGTGCCAGTAGTATATCCGGGACAGGAGGTACTGAAGCTTTCTTT
.	TRBV19	TRBJ2-7	15	.	CASSPQRQVGYEQYF	TGTGCCAGTAGTCCCCAACGACAAGTGGGCTACGAGCAGTACTTC
once	TRBV18	TRBJ1-4	14	TRBD1	CASSIDRDFGKLFF	TGTGCCAGCTCGATCGACAGGGACTTCGGAAAACTGTTTTTT
.	TRBV19	TRBJ1-1	14	TRBD1	CASSLTGEFREAFF	TGTGCCAGTAGCTTGACAGGGGAATTCAGGGAAGCTTTCTTT
once	TRBV28	TRBJ2-7	14	TRBD2	CASLPGGSSYEQYF	TGTGCCAGCCTACCGGGGGGGAGCTCCTACGAGCAGTACTTC
.	TRBV27	TRBJ2-7	14	.	CASNVQGPSYEQYF	TGTGCCAGCAACGTGCAGGGCCCCTCCTACGAGCAGTACTTC
.	TRBV4-1	TRBJ2-5	11	.	CASSQDRQFHF	TGCGCCAGCAGCCAAGATCGACAGTTCCACTTC
many	TRBV28	TRBJ2-3	15	.	CASSLKGPRGATQYF	TGTGCCAGCAGTTTAAAGGGGCCCCGCGGAGCTACGCAGTATTTT
.	TRBV5-1	TRBJ2-1	15	.	CASSLQGEGTNEQFF	TGCGCCAGCAGTCTCCAGGGGGAGGGAACTAATGAGCAGTTCTTC
many	TRBV2	TRBJ2-1	14	TRBD1	CASRSGTGVGEQFF	TGTGCCAGCAGATCCGGGACAGGGGTGGGTGAGCAGTTCTTC
.	TRBV7-6	TRBJ2-7	14	TRBD2	CASRRLAGEDEQYF	TGTGCCAGCAGGAGACTAGCGGGAGAGGACGAGCAGTACTTC
.	TRBV11-2	TRBJ1-1	14	.	CASSLEPMNTEAFF	TGTGCCAGCAGCTTAGAACCAATGAACACTGAAGCTTTCTTT
.	TRBV5-1	TRBJ2-2	13	.	CASSLVGDGELFF	TGCGCCAGCAGCTTGGTAGGGGACGGGGAGCTGTTTTTT
.	TRBV7-9	TRBJ2-7	14	.	CASSPFTGRDEQYF	TGTGCCAGCAGCCCTTTTACGGGTCGGGACGAGCAGTACTTC
.	TRBV7-9	TRBJ1-3	15	.	CASSHDRNSGNTIYF	TGTGCCAGCAGCCACGACAGAAACTCTGGAAACACCATATATTTT
.	TRBV5-6	TRBJ2-4	14	.	CASSLRANSGIQYF	TGTGCCAGCAGCTTGCGCGCCAACTCTGGCATTCAGTACTTC
medium-sized	TRBV7-6	TRBJ1-2	16	TRBD1	CASSLATGGANYGYTF	TGTGCCAGCAGCTTAGCGACAGGGGGAGCTAACTATGGCTACACCTTC
few	TRBV4-1	TRBJ2-1	16	.	CASSRRIGQRYNEQFF	TGCGCCAGCAGCCGCAGAATAGGACAGAGATACAATGAGCAGTTCTTC
.	TRBV5-1	TRBJ2-7	14	.	CASSLTAVTYEQYF	TGCGCCAGCAGCTTAACAGCTGTAACCTACGAGCAGTACTTC
few	TRBV7-8	TRBJ2-7	14	TRBD2	CASSQSLAGHEQYF	TGTGCCAGCAGCCAAAGTCTAGCGGGACACGAGCAGTACTTC
.	TRBV2	TRBJ2-7	16	TRBD1	CASSLNPGQGPYEQYF	TGTGCCAGCAGTCTAAACCCGGGACAGGGACCCTACGAGCAGTACTTC
.	TRBV5-1	TRBJ2-7	16	.	CASSYLPGPVSYEQYF	TGCGCCAGCAGCTACCTTCCGGGACCCGTCTCCTACGAGCAGTACTTC
few	TRBV4-2	TRBJ2-3	16	TRBD2	CASSPGRGGGTDTQYF	TGTGCCAGCAGCCCGGGGCGGGGGGGAGGCACAGATACGCAGTATTTT
.	TRBV5-6	TRBJ1-4	13	.	CASSPNVVEKLFF	TGTGCCAGCAGCCCCAACGTGGTCGAAAAACTGTTTTTT
.	TRBV9	TRBJ2-7	15	.	CASSASPGHHYEQYF	TGTGCCAGCAGCGCATCCCCCGGACACCACTACGAGCAGTACTTC
.	TRBV6-5	TRBJ1-1	16	.	CASSYSKGGVDTEAFF	TGTGCCAGCAGTTACTCCAAGGGGGGGGTGGACACTGAAGCTTTCTTT
.	TRBV5-1	TRBJ1-2	14	.	CASRRGPENYGYTF	TGCGCCAGCAGACGGGGACCGGAGAACTATGGCTACACCTTC
.	TRBV6-5	TRBJ2-7	14	.	CASSPAFGSYEQYF	TGTGCCAGCAGCCCGGCCTTCGGGTCCTACGAGCAGTACTTC
many	TRBV5-1	TRBJ1-3	14	.	CASSLEQSGNTIYF	TGCGCCAGCAGCTTGGAACAATCTGGAAACACCATATATTTT
.	TRBV7-2	TRBJ2-7	13	.	CASSQGIRYEQYF	TGTGCCAGCAGCCAGGGGATTCGCTACGAGCAGTACTTC
few	TRBV18	TRBJ1-5	13	.	CASSPSRSQPQHF	TGTGCCAGCTCACCATCCCGCAGTCAGCCCCAGCATTTT
.	TRBV29-1	TRBJ1-2	16	.	CSVEDRGRGQSYGYTF	TGCAGCGTTGAAGATCGGGGGCGGGGGCAAAGCTATGGCTACACCTTC